This T cell receptor beta chain appears in the sequencing data of a study of CD8+ T cells in alopecia areata. Overall study findings and caveats: Resident alphabeta T-cell populations of normal skin are likewise subject to sequencing in scalp samples.

It was cDNA, reverse transcribed from extracted RNA, that served as the sequencing template. TCRdb's copy holds only in-frame clones and misses some; the assay was immunoSEQ multiplex PCR. The sample consists of hundreds of thousands of clones, approximately 61% of them appearing once. Those with alopecia areata gave lesional scalp punch biopsies and peripheral blood. The authors sorted CD4+ and CD8+ T cells from PBMCs. As regards this clone: Antigen unknown.

V was cut by 0 bases and J by 2 bases, with 6 bases left in between. Germline V lookup: CDR1 SGDLS, CDR2 YYNGEE. The CDR3 contains 14 residues. The sample consisted of CD4+ T cells sorted from blood, taken at week 0. This clonotype originated in a human donor with alopecia areata. The V and J genes are TRBV9 and TRBJ1-5; D is undetermined. The chain's CDR3 is CASSVGVGNQPQHF. DNA for the CDR3: TGTGCCAGCAGCGTAGGAGTAGGCAATCAGCCCCAGCATTTT.